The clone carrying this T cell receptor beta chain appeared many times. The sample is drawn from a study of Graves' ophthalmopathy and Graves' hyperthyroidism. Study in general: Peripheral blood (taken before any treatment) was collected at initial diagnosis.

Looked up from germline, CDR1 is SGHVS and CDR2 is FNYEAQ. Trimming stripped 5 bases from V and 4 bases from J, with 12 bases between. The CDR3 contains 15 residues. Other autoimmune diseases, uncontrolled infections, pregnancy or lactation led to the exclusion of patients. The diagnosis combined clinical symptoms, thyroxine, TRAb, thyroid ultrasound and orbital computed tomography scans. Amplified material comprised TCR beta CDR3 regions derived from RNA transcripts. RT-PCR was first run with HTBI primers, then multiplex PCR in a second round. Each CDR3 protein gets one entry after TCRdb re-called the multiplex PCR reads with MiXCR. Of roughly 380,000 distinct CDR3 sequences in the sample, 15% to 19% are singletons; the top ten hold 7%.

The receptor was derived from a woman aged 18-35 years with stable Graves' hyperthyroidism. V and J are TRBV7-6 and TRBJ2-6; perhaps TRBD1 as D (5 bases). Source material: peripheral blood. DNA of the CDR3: TGTGCCAGCAGCGGCCAGGGCCCCGGGGCCAACGTCCTGACTTTC. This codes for CASSGQGPGANVLTF.